These 16 T cell receptor beta chains originate from one sample sequenced in a study of blood T cell repertoires in COVID-19. Only in-frame clones appear in the TCRdb table, and some are missing; sequencing was by immunoSEQ multiplex PCR. The table lists about 250,000 clones, approximately 83% of them singletons. Sequencing was carried out using peripheral blood. The receptors derive from a man aged 80 or over with acute or convalescent COVID-19.

Of note for this clone: Other DNA sequences in this specimen translate into the identical CDR3. The rearrangement joins TRBV7-2 to TRBJ2-7; possible D gene TRBD1, 5 bases. Between the trimmed V and J ends, which lost 0 bases and 4 bases, there was a span of 7 bases. CDR1 and CDR2 (germline): SGHTA, FQGNSA. The CDR3 has 13 residues. The CDR3 loop is CASSLAQGYEQYF. DNA for the CDR3: TGTGCCAGCAGCTTAGCGCAGGGTTACGAGCAGTACTTC.

The table lists this clone with a count of one. CDR3 protein: CASSLDLGGYTDTQYF. In DNA form, the CDR3 reads TGTGCCAGCAGCTTAGATCTAGGCGGGTACACAGATACGCAGTATTTT. The chain is built from TRBV11-2 and TRBJ2-3, with D possibly being TRBD2 (5 bases). The V gene lost 0 bases and the J gene lost 2 bases, with 12 bases spanning the gap. This CDR3 contains 16 residues. Germline V CDR1 and CDR2: SGHAT, FQNNGV.

This chain joins TRBV6-5 and TRBJ1-1, with unresolved D. Trimming shortened V by 2 bases and J by 4 bases, and 11 bases separated the two germline ends. This CDR3 has 14 residues. Looked up from germline, CDR1 is MNHEY and CDR2 is SVGAGI. CDR3 amino acids: CASSYRSGSTEAFF. For the CDR3, the DNA is TGTGCCAGCAGTTACCGATCGGGTAGCACTGAAGCTTTCTTT.

This rearrangement joins TRBV3-1 (or the pseudogene TRBV3-2) to TRBJ1-1; D is unresolved. V was clipped by 0 bases and J by 1 base, with 6 bases between them. This CDR3 is 14 amino acids long. Germline V CDR1 and CDR2: LGHDT, YNNKEL (reference sequence). The CDR3 DNA reads as TGTGCCAGCAGCCAAGAGGGGAGGAACACTGAAGCTTTCTTT. Protein sequence: CASSQEGRNTEAFF.

This clone was recorded once. This chain connects TRBV2 to TRBJ1-1; the match to TRBD1 covers 9 bases. From germline, CDR1 is SNHLY and CDR2 FYNNEI. The CDR3 runs 14 residues. Unmatched junction bases numbered 2, after V lost 2 bases and J lost 4 bases. The CDR3 loop is CASSERQGGTEAFF. Written as DNA, the CDR3 is TGTGCCAGCAGTGAACGACAGGGGGGCACTGAAGCTTTCTTT.

Comment on this clone: The same CDR3 can be traced to other DNA sequences in this sample. The chain recombines TRBV18 with TRBJ2-5; D uncertain. The CDR3 runs to 14 residues. The V gene lost 0 bases and the J gene lost 2 bases, with 7 bases spanning the gap. Germline values: CDR1 KGHSH, CDR2 LQKENI. CDR3 loop: CASSPPGRQETQYF. The CDR3 DNA is TGTGCCAGCTCACCACCGGGCCGGCAAGAGACCCAGTACTTC. Filled out from reference TRBV18 and TRBJ2-5, the complete variable domain reads NAGVMQNPRHLVRRRGQEARLRCSPMKGHSHVYWYRQLPEEGLKFMVYLQKENIIDESGMPKERFSAEFPKEGPSILRIQQVVRGDSAAYFCASSPPGRQETQYFGPGTRLLVL.

The V gene is TRBV20-1, the J gene TRBJ2-1; the D is unclear. The germline gives CDR1 DFQATT, CDR2 SNEGSKA (reference sequence). CDR3 length: 11 amino acids. V lost 0 bases to trimming and J lost 10 bases, with 7 bases between them. CDR3: CSARDGPEQFF. Written as DNA, the CDR3 is TGCAGTGCTAGAGATGGGCCAGAGCAGTTCTTC.

The chain uses TRBV5-4 and TRBJ1-4, with 7 bases aligning to TRBD1. V shed 4 bases and J 8 bases; nucleotides not matched to a gene: 8. The CDR3 is made up of 14 amino acids. Germline CDR1 reads SGHNT; CDR2 reads YYREEE (reference sequence). The DNA of the CDR3 is TGTGCCAGCAGCAGACAGGGCGTGGAAGAAAAACTGTTTTTT. This encodes CASSRQGVEEKLFF.

The V call is TRBV6-1, the J call TRBJ1-2, with TRBD1 as a possible D gene (5 bases). Germline loops: CDR1 MNHNS, CDR2 SASEGT. V was cut by 2 bases and J by 4 bases, with 14 bases left in between. CDR3 length: 15 residues. DNA of the CDR3: TGTGCCAGCAGTGAACCATCGAGGGACTTCTATGGCTACACCTTC. Amino acid sequence: CASSEPSRDFYGYTF.

The chain has TRBV28 and TRBJ1-1, with 8 bases lining up with TRBD1. Germline V gene lookup returns CDR1 MDHEN and CDR2 SYDVKM. CDR3 length equals 12 residues. With 6 bases clipped from V and 9 bases from J, the junction kept 6 bases outside the gene matches. The DNA for the CDR3 is TGTGCCAGCAGCCGCGGACAGGGAAAAGCTTTCTTT. It translates to CASSRGQGKAFF.

This clone was counted a single time. V is TRBV28 and J is TRBJ1-2; 7 bases align to TRBD1. V trimming: 6 bases; J trimming: 4 bases; junction bases outside the gene matches: 11. The CDR3 extends over 15 amino acids. Germline assignment: CDR1 MDHEN and CDR2 SYDVKM. The chain's CDR3 is CASSRDRAYSYGYTF. CDR3 coding DNA: TGTGCCAGCAGCAGAGACAGGGCCTACTCCTATGGCTACACCTTC.

V gene TRBV11-2 combines with J gene TRBJ2-7, with D possibly TRBD2 on 7 matching bases. The germline V and J ends were trimmed by 5 bases and 4 bases, with 18 bases remaining between them. The CDR3 has 15 residues. CDR1 and CDR2 (germline): SGHAT, FQNNGV. CDR3 amino acids: CASSREGGAGYEQYF. The CDR3 nucleotides are TGTGCCAGCAGCCGCGAGGGGGGGGCTGGTTACGAGCAGTACTTC.

This rearrangement joins TRBV30 to TRBJ2-5; 9 positions agree with TRBD2. V was pared by 0 bases and J by 2 bases, with 4 bases of the junction left unmatched. Germline V gives CDR1 GTSNPN, CDR2 SVGIG (reference sequence). CDR3 size: 15 residues. The DNA for the CDR3 is TGTGCCTGGAGTGTACTAGCGGGTAGGCAAGAGACCCAGTACTTC. It translates to CAWSVLAGRQETQYF. The whole variable domain, remainder taken from reference TRBV30 and TRBJ2-5, is SQTIHQWPATLVQPVGSPLSLECTVEGTSNPNLYWYRQAAGRGLQLLFYSVGIGQISSEVPQNLSASRPQDRQFILSSKKLLLSDSGFYLCAWSVLAGRQETQYFGPGTRLLVL.

The V gene is TRBV18, the J gene TRBJ1-1, with D hard to call. CDR3 length: 13 amino acids. Germline V lookup: CDR1 KGHSH, CDR2 LQKENI. V lost 6 bases to trimming and J lost 0 bases, with 8 bases between them. CDR3 amino acids: CASSPLLNTEAFF. The CDR3 DNA is TGTGCCAGCTCCCCGCTACTGAACACTGAAGCTTTCTTT.

V and J are TRBV10-3 and TRBJ2-7, with 16 bases that match TRBD2. Germline V gives CDR1 ENHRY, CDR2 SYGVKD. V trimming: 4 bases; J trimming: 0 bases; junction bases outside the gene matches: 6. The CDR3 totals 18 residues. The CDR3 region is CAISAPGLAGGSSYEQYF. The DNA of the CDR3 is TGTGCCATCAGTGCGCCGGGACTAGCGGGGGGGAGCTCCTACGAGCAGTACTTC.

The chain has TRBV24-1 and TRBJ1-5; D is unresolved. The CDR3 is 13 residues long. Germline CDR1 KGHDR, CDR2 SFDVKD. The ends were cut back, 5 bases at V and 7 bases at J, with 11 bases in the middle. CDR3 DNA: TGTGCCACCAGTGCCCAGCCGGGACAGCCCCAGCATTTT. It specifies CATSAQPGQPQHF.